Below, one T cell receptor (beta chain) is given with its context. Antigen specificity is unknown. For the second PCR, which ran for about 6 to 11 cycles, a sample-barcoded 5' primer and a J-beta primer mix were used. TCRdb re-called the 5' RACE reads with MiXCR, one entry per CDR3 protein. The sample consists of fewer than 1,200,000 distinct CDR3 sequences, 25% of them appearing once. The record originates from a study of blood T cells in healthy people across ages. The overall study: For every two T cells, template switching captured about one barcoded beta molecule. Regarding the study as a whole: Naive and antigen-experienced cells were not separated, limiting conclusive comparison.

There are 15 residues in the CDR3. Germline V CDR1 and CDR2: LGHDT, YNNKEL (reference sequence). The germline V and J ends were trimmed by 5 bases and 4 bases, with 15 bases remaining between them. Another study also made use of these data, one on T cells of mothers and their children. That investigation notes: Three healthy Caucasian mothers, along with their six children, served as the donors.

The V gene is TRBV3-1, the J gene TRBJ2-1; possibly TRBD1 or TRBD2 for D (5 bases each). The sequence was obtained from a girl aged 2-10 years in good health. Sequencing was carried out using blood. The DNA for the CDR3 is TGTGCCAGCAGCTCCCGGGACCTCCCTTACAATGAGCAGTTCTTC. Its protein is CASSSRDLPYNEQFF.